The 27 T cell receptor beta chains below were found in one sample sequenced in a study of blood T cell repertoires in COVID-19. Libraries were prepared by immunoSEQ multiplex PCR; TCRdb keeps only in-frame clonotypes and omits some of them. This sample has hundreds of thousands of clones; approximately 85% occur once, and the top ten carry 2% to 2.5%. Sequenced: PBMCs or T cells enriched from blood (not recorded which). The source of these receptors is a woman aged 45 to 65 who had recovered from COVID-19.

The gene calls are TRBV7-2 and TRBJ2-1; 10 nucleotides agree with TRBD2. The germline V gene encodes CDR1 SGHTA and CDR2 FQGNSA. The CDR3 is made up of 15 amino acids. V lost 4 bases, J lost 8 bases, and 8 bases stayed unmatched. In DNA form, the CDR3 reads TGTGCCAGCAGCTCTCTAGCGGGAGAGGGGTATGAGCAGTTCTTC. It is translated as CASSSLAGEGYEQFF. The full variable domain, with the rest looked up from reference TRBV7-2 and TRBJ2-1, is GAGVSQSPSNKVTEKGKDVELRCDPISGHTALYWYRQSLGQGLEFLIYFQGNSAPDKSGLPSDRFSAERTGGSVSTLTIQRTQQEDSAVYLCASSSLAGEGYEQFFGPGTRLTVL.

CDR3 loop: CASSSTKENQPQHF. The CDR3 DNA reads as TGTGCCAGCAGCTCCACAAAAGAAAATCAGCCCCAGCATTTT. V gene TRBV7-9 combines with J gene TRBJ1-5; D is uncertain. Trimming shortened V by 4 bases and J by 4 bases, and 11 bases separated the two germline ends. The CDR3 totals 14 residues. CDR1 and CDR2 from the germline V gene are SEHNR and FQNEAQ (reference sequence).

The rearrangement links TRBV6-2 or TRBV6-3 to TRBJ1-5; possibly TRBD1 for D (5 bases). The germline V and J ends were trimmed by 5 bases and 6 bases, with 11 bases remaining between them. CDR1 is MNHEY, CDR2 SVGEGT, per germline. There are 13 residues in the CDR3. The DNA of the CDR3 is TGTGCCAGCAGTCCAGGGATGTCTCAGCCCCAGCATTTT. Protein: CASSPGMSQPQHF.

This sequence joins TRBV15 and TRBJ1-5; D might be TRBD1 (5 bases). The CDR3 is 16 residues long. With 1 base removed from V and 5 bases from J, the gap between germline ends came to 15 bases. Per the germline V gene, CDR1 is LNHNV and CDR2 is YYDKDF (reference sequence). The CDR3 region is CATSRVRVEGYQPQHF. CDR3 DNA: TGTGCCACCAGCAGAGTCAGGGTTGAAGGATATCAGCCCCAGCATTTT.

The J gene is TRBJ2-2, the V gene TRBV7-3; 8 positions agree with TRBD1. With 4 bases clipped from V and 6 bases from J, the junction kept 7 bases outside the gene matches. Germline V CDR1 and CDR2: SGHTA, FQGTGA. The CDR3 contains 15 residues. DNA of the CDR3: TGTGCCAGCAGCTATGGACAGGGCGGGTCCGGGGAGCTGTTTTTT. Residues: CASSYGQGGSGELFF.

The rearrangement joins TRBV30 to TRBJ2-7, with a weak D call TRBD2 (5 bases). CDR3 length equals 20 residues. Germline lookup yields CDR1 GTSNPN and CDR2 SVGIG (reference sequence). Between the trimmed V and J ends, which lost 0 bases and 1 base, there was a span of 28 bases. The CDR3: CAWSVPQLRTPETGSYEQYF. Written as DNA, the CDR3 is TGTGCCTGGAGTGTTCCCCAACTGCGCACCCCGGAGACGGGATCCTACGAGCAGTACTTC.

This sequence joins TRBV7-2 and TRBJ1-1; D is possibly TRBD1 (5 bases). Deletions cut 5 bases from V and 7 bases from J, with 20 bases between. Germline V gives CDR1 SGHTA, CDR2 FQGNSA. The CDR3 totals 15 residues. The CDR3 DNA sequence: TGTGCCAGCAGCCCTCTAGGCGGGGGAGGTGGTGAAGCTTTCTTT. Residues: CASSPLGGGGGEAFF.

This rearrangement joins TRBV28 to TRBJ2-7; TRBD1 matches at 8 bases. Trimming removed 5 bases from V and 3 bases from J; junction bases left unmatched: 3. CDR1 and CDR2 from the germline V gene are MDHEN and SYDVKM. There are 13 residues in the CDR3. In DNA form, the CDR3 reads TGTGCCAGCAGTCGGGGACAGGACTACGAGCAGTACTTC. Translated: CASSRGQDYEQYF.

This chain links TRBV5-1 with TRBJ2-1, with D possibly matching TRBD2 (6 bases). The CDR3 loop spans 15 amino acids. Germline V CDR1 and CDR2: SGHRS, YFSETQ. Trimming left V 3 bases short and J 0 bases short, with 10 bases between. The CDR3: CASSSRGGSYNEQFF. In DNA, the CDR3 is TGCGCCAGCAGCTCGCGGGGCGGCTCCTACAATGAGCAGTTCTTC.

The chain has TRBV4-2 and TRBJ1-4; 9 bases agree with TRBD1. Losses at the gene ends were 5 bases for V and 7 bases for J; bases not matched to a gene: 8. Per the germline V gene, CDR1 is LGHNA and CDR2 is YNFKEQ. This CDR3 has 15 residues. This chain's CDR3 is CASSSRDRASEKLFF. In DNA, the CDR3 is TGTGCCAGCAGCTCCCGGGACAGGGCTTCTGAAAAACTGTTTTTT.

This clone has a single count. The chain is built from TRBV7-6 and TRBJ2-1; D gene uncertain. The CDR3 runs to 12 residues. V was clipped by 4 bases and J by 4 bases, with 5 bases between them. Germline CDR1 is SGHVS and CDR2 is FNYEAQ. CDR3 DNA sequence: TGTGCCAGCAGCTACACATACAATGAGCAGTTCTTC. Its translation is CASSYTYNEQFF.

The V call is TRBV18, the J call TRBJ2-1, with 9 bases fitting TRBD1. CDR1 is KGHSH, CDR2 LQKENI, per germline. The CDR3 loop spans 14 amino acids. V trimming: 5 bases; J trimming: 9 bases; junction bases outside the gene matches: 8. CDR3 sequence reads: CASSSWDRDAEQFF. The CDR3 DNA is TGTGCCAGCTCATCTTGGGACAGGGATGCTGAGCAGTTCTTC.

The rearrangement joins TRBV11-3 to TRBJ2-5; 8 bases line up with TRBD1. Per the germline V gene, CDR1 is SGHNT and CDR2 is YENEEA. J was trimmed by 5 bases and V by 3 bases; bases with no gene match: 11. The CDR3 sequence is 16 residues long. The CDR3 sequence is CASSLRSGGLRETQYF. CDR3 in DNA: TGTGCCAGCAGCTTGAGGTCAGGGGGCTTGAGGGAGACCCAGTACTTC.

The V and J genes are TRBV14 and TRBJ1-3; D gene uncertain. The CDR3 is 13 residues long. The germline gives CDR1 SGHDN, CDR2 FVKESK. V lost 4 bases and J 5 bases, leaving 9 bases between the germline ends. DNA of the CDR3: TGTGCCAGCAGCCCCCGACATCGAAACACCATATATTTT. It yields the protein CASSPRHRNTIYF. The whole variable domain, filled in from reference TRBV14 and TRBJ1-3, reads EAGVTQFPSHSVIEKGQTVTLRCDPISGHDNLYWYRRVMGKEIKFLLHFVKESKQDESGMPNNRFLAERTGGTYSTLKVQPAELEDSGVYFCASSPRHRNTIYFGEGSWLTVV.

The gene calls are TRBV3-1 (or the pseudogene TRBV3-2) and TRBJ2-5; 9 positions match TRBD2. The germline gives CDR1 LGHDT, CDR2 YNNKEL (reference sequence). With V trimmed by 2 bases and J by 2 bases, 6 bases remained unmatched. The length of the CDR3 is 16 residues. CDR3 nucleotides: TGTGCCAGCAGCCAATGGGCTAGCGGGAAACAAGAGACCCAGTACTTC. Protein product: CASSQWASGKQETQYF.

This clone was observed a few times. This chain links TRBV19 with TRBJ1-5; no reliable D call. There are 14 residues in the CDR3. Trimming cost V 2 bases and J 6 bases, with 11 bases left between them. The germline V gene encodes CDR1 LNHDA and CDR2 SQIVND (reference sequence). The CDR3 loop reads CASSISQVPQPQHF. For the CDR3, the DNA is TGTGCCAGTAGTATATCGCAGGTCCCTCAGCCCCAGCATTTT.

The rearrangement joins TRBV28 to TRBJ1-1; 7 bases are shared with TRBD1. This CDR3 contains 12 residues. J was trimmed by 10 bases and V by 4 bases; bases with no gene match: 6. Looked up from germline, CDR1 is MDHEN and CDR2 is SYDVKM. Here the CDR3 DNA reads TGTGCCAGCAGTTCGACAGGGAAGGGAGCTTTCTTT. It is translated as CASSSTGKGAFF.

The genes are TRBV18 and TRBJ1-1; 7 bases are shared with TRBD1. Per the germline V gene, CDR1 is KGHSH and CDR2 is LQKENI. The CDR3 extends over 13 amino acids. J lost 1 base, V lost 5 bases, and 1 base had no gene match. CDR3 DNA sequence: TGTGCCAGCTCATGGACAGGGAACACTGAAGCTTTCTTT. Translated: CASSWTGNTEAFF.

V usage is TRBV3-1 (or the pseudogene TRBV3-2) and J usage is TRBJ2-7, with 10 nucleotides matching TRBD1. The CDR3 loop spans 16 amino acids. V was clipped by 4 bases and J by 6 bases; unmatched bases: 12. The V gene's germline CDR1 is LGHDT and CDR2 YNNKEL (reference sequence). The CDR3 bases are TGTGCCAGCAGCCCCTGGGGGACAGGGGTTTTCTGCGAGCAGTACTTC. This sequence encodes CASSPWGTGVFCEQYF.

This sequence joins TRBV11-1 and TRBJ2-4, with TRBD1 matching 10 bases. Germline CDR1 and CDR2: SGHAT and FQDESV (reference sequence). V trimming: 4 bases; J trimming: 6 bases; junction bases outside the gene matches: 3. This CDR3 has 14 amino acids. The DNA of the CDR3 is TGTGCCAGCAGCTCGGGACAGGGGACAAACATTCAGTACTTC. Protein product: CASSSGQGTNIQYF.

This chain uses TRBV2 with TRBJ2-1; 8 bases are shared with TRBD2. CDR1 SNHLY and CDR2 FYNNEI come from the germline V gene. J was trimmed by 0 bases and V by 6 bases; bases with no gene match: 4. The CDR3 runs to 15 residues. CDR3 protein: CASRQAGVSYNEQFF. Here the CDR3 DNA reads TGTGCCAGCAGGCAAGCGGGAGTCTCCTACAATGAGCAGTTCTTC.

The V and J genes are TRBV6-5 and TRBJ2-1; 11 positions match TRBD2. Trimming cost V 6 bases and J 14 bases; bases outside gene matches: 12. The germline gives CDR1 MNHEY, CDR2 SVGAGI. The CDR3 runs 14 residues. CDR3 sequence: CASRPSGGLYREFF. CDR3 nucleotide sequence: TGTGCCAGCAGACCTAGCGGGGGGCTTTACAGGGAGTTCTTC.

The count of this clone is one. The rearrangement uses TRBV18 and TRBJ1-5; 9 nucleotides match TRBD1. Trimming cost V 5 bases and J 7 bases; bases outside gene matches: 9. Looked up from germline, CDR1 is KGHSH and CDR2 is LQKENI. CDR3 length: 15 amino acids. CDR3 in DNA: TGTGCCAGCTCAACTTCACAGGGGGCTCTGCAGCCCCAGCATTTT. This encodes CASSTSQGALQPQHF.

This chain links TRBV5-1 with TRBJ1-1; 7 bases match TRBD1. The germline CDR1 and CDR2 sequences are SGHRS and YFSETQ. This CDR3 is built from 15 residues. V was clipped by 6 bases and J by 2 bases; unmatched bases: 10. In nucleotides, the CDR3 is TGCGCCAGCACGGACCCAGGGACAGATAACACTGAAGCTTTCTTT. It codes for CASTDPGTDNTEAFF.

This clone appeared a single time. DNA for the CDR3: TGTGCCTGGAACGGACAGGGTCAAAACACCGGGGAGCTGTTTTTT. Its translation: CAWNGQGQNTGELFF. The J gene is TRBJ2-2, the V gene TRBV30, with 8 bases aligning to TRBD1. There are 15 residues in the CDR3. V lost 4 bases and J lost 2; bases outside the gene matches: 6. CDR1 GTSNPN and CDR2 SVGIG come from the germline V gene (reference sequence).

The chain combines TRBV11-3 with TRBJ1-1, with D possibly TRBD1 on 6 matching bases. Between the trimmed V and J ends, which lost 1 base and 5 bases, there was a span of 11 bases. Germline V CDR1 and CDR2: SGHNT, YENEEA. The CDR3 has 14 residues. The CDR3 sequence: CASSLGPGETEAFF. The CDR3 bases are TGTGCCAGCAGCTTAGGGCCAGGGGAAACTGAAGCTTTCTTT.

The chain carries TRBV7-9 and TRBJ1-2; D gene unclear. The CDR3 has 13 residues. In germline, CDR1 is SEHNR, CDR2 FQNEAQ (reference sequence). Trimming removed 1 base from V and 4 bases from J, with 7 bases in between. The CDR3 bases are TGTGCCAGCAGCTTAGATGGCGGCTATGGCTACACCTTC. Its protein is CASSLDGGYGYTF.